This TCR beta chain came from a study of graft-versus-host responses after intestinal transplantation. This CDR3 region has 17 residues. Here immunoSEQ multiplex PCR was the method, and the copy in TCRdb shows in-frame clones only, minus some. The sample lists just over 40,000 clones, 91% seen once, with 2% to 3% in the top ten. This material consisted of PBMCs, taken approximately 320 days after intestinal transplant. V is TRBV21-1 and J is TRBJ2-7; the table's D call, TRBD2, has no DNA check behind it. TRBV21-1 is a documented pseudogene. The TCR was taken from a human patient who received an intestinal transplant, so some T cells may come from the graft donor. Written as DNA, the CDR3 is TGTGCCAGCAGCAAGGATGGGGGGGATACTACCTCCTACGAGCAGTACTTC. Translation gives CASSKDGGDTTSYEQYF.